Listed below are T cell receptor beta chains from one sample, sequenced in a study of early T cells in non-severe SARS-CoV-2 infection. Each CDR3 protein gets one entry after TCRdb re-called the 5' RACE reads with MiXCR. The repertoire holds 64,000 or so distinct CDR3 sequences, with approximately 11% as singletons. Sequenced here: whole blood, sampled at baseline. Every receptor here comes from an adult who was a healthcare worker with PCR-confirmed SARS-CoV-2 infection or an uninfected control (not recorded which). Each CDR3 is given with its conserved first and last residue. A D gene is named only where the DNA matches it firmly. Not all rows give a size; the values are once, few, many and, for expanded clones, a class.

TRBJ1-5 | few | TRBV9 | . | CASSNGQNSNQPQHF | TGTGCCAGCAGCAACGGACAGAATAGCAATCAGCCCCAGCATTTT
TRBJ1-2 | many | TRBV11-2 | . | CASSLGNIYGYTF | TGTGCCAGCAGCCTGGGGAATATCTATGGCTACACCTTC
TRBJ2-7 | . | TRBV11-1 | . | CASATGMEQYF | TGTGCCAGCGCCACAGGGATGGAGCAGTACTTC
TRBJ2-3 | many | TRBV6-6 | TRBD2 | CASTRLAGESTSTDTQYF | TGTGCCAGCACTCGGCTAGCGGGGGAATCCACTAGCACAGATACGCAGTATTTT
TRBJ2-7 | . | TRBV20-1 | TRBD1 | CSATDRGTFPYEQYF | TGCAGTGCTACCGACAGGGGTACTTTTCCCTACGAGCAGTACTTC
TRBJ2-1 | . | TRBV3-1 | . | CASSQVGRGLSNEQFF | TGTGCCAGCAGCCAAGTCGGGCGGGGGCTGAGCAATGAGCAGTTCTTC
TRBJ1-2 | many | TRBV21-1 | . | CASSRTGVFWYGYTF | TGTGCCAGCAGCAGGACAGGGGTATTTTGGTATGGCTACACCTTC
TRBJ1-1 | many | TRBV13 | . | CASSPPLATEAFF | TGTGCCAGCAGCCCCCCCTTGGCGACAGAGGCTTTCTTT
TRBJ2-1 | many | TRBV7-6 | . | CASSLMIGLETYNEQFF | TGTGCCAGCAGCTTAATGATCGGACTCGAGACCTACAATGAGCAGTTCTTC
TRBJ2-5 | . | TRBV20-1 | . | CSVGGAPVETQYF | TGCAGTGTTGGTGGCGCCCCAGTGGAGACCCAGTACTTC
TRBJ2-1 | many | TRBV6-6 | . | CASSFGAYGEQFF | TGTGCCAGCAGTTTTGGGGCATACGGTGAGCAGTTCTTC
TRBJ1-1 | . | TRBV6-6 | . | CANSTGKENTEAFF | TGTGCCAACAGTACAGGGAAGGAGAACACTGAAGCTTTCTTT
TRBJ1-1 | . | TRBV20-1 | . | CSARDLSGSMNTEAFF | TGCAGTGCTAGAGATTTATCAGGGTCGATGAACACTGAAGCTTTCTTT
TRBJ1-2 | many | TRBV29-1 | . | CSVEGGLAGGYTF | TGCAGCGTTGAAGGAGGTCTGGCAGGGGGCTACACCTTC
TRBJ2-2 | . | TRBV6-5 | . | CASSTGHPNTGELFF | TGTGCCAGCAGTACGGGACACCCGAACACCGGGGAGCTGTTTTTT
TRBJ2-3 | . | TRBV5-5 | . | CASSLIPWQSDTQYF | TGTGCCAGCAGCTTGATTCCCTGGCAGTCAGATACGCAGTATTTT
TRBJ2-7 | . | TRBV10-3 | . | CAIREAHYEQYF | TGTGCCATCAGAGAAGCCCACTACGAGCAGTACTTC
TRBJ1-2 | few | TRBV6-2/TRBV6-3 | TRBD1 | CASTGGASDYGYTF | TGTGCCAGCACAGGGGGCGCTTCAGACTATGGCTACACCTTC
TRBJ2-1 | . | TRBV20-1 | . | CSARPLGTQEQFF | TGCAGTGCTAGGCCGCTCGGGACTCAAGAGCAGTTCTTC
TRBJ2-7 | . | TRBV6-6 | TRBD2 | CASSYRETSVHEQYF | TGTGCCAGCAGTTATCGGGAGACTAGCGTCCACGAGCAGTACTTC
TRBJ2-3 | few | TRBV7-9 | . | CASSSPIGVSTDTQYF | TGTGCCAGCAGCTCCCCTATTGGGGTCAGCACAGATACGCAGTATTTT